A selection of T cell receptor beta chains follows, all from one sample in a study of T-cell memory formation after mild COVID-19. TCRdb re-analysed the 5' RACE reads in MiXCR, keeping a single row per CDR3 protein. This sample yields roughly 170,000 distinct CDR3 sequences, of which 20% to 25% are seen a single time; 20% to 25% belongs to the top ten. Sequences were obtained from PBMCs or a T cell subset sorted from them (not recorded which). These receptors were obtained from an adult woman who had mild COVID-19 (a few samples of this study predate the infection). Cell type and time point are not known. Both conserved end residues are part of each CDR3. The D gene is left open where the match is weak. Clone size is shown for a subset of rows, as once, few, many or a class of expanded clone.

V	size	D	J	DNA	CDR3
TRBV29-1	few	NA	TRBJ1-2	TGCAGCGTTGAATGGCCCGGGGCCCGGACCCTAGGAGGCTACACCTTC	CSVEWPGARTLGGYTF
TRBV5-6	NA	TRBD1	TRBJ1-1	TGTGCCAGCAGCGGAACAGGGGGCACTGAAGCTTTCTTT	CASSGTGGTEAFF
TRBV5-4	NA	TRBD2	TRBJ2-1	TGTGCCAGCAGCGAGCCGGGGGTAGCGGGAGACAATGAGCAGTTCTTC	CASSEPGVAGDNEQFF
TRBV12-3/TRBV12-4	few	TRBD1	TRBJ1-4	TGTGCCAGCAGTCCCCGGACAGGGGTGGGGGAAAAACTGTTTTTT	CASSPRTGVGEKLFF
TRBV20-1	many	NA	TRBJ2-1	TGCAGTGCTAGCGATCAAAGGACGGACTACAATGAGCAGTTCTTC	CSASDQRTDYNEQFF
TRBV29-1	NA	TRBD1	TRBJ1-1	TGCAGCCTGACAGGGGGCTACAGGAACACTGAAGCTTTCTTT	CSLTGGYRNTEAFF
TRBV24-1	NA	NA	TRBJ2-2	TGTGCCACCAGTGATTTGCACCAGGACACCGGGGAGCTGTTTTTT	CATSDLHQDTGELFF
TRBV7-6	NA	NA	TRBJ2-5	TGTGCCAGCAGCTTAATCGGCGAGGGAGAGACCAAGTACTTC	CASSLIGEGETKYF
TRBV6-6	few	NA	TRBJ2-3	TGTGCCAGCAGTGACCGTATCCGATATTCTAGCACAGATACGCAGTATTTT	CASSDRIRYSSTDTQYF
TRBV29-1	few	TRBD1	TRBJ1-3	TGCAGCGGGGGACAGGGCTACACCATATATTTT	CSGGQGYTIYF